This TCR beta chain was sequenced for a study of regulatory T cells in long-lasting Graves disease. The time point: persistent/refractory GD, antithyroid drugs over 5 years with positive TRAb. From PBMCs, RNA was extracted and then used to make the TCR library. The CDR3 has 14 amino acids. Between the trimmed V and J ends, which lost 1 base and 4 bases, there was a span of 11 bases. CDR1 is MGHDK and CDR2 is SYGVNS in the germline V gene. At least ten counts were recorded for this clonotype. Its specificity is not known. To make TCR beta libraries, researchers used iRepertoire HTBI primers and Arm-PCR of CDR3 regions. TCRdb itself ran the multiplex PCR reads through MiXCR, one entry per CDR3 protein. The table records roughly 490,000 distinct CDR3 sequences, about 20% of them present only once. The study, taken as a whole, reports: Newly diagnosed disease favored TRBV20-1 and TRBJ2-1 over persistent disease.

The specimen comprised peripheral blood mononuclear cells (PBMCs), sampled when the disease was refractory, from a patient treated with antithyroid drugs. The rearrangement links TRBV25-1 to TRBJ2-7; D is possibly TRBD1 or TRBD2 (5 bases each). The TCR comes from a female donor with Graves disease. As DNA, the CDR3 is TGTGCCAGCAGTGAATCATCGAGGGGTTACGAGCAGTACTTC. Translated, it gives CASSESSRGYEQYF.